The rows below give T cell receptor beta chains drawn from one sample of a study of follicular helper T cells after annual influenza vaccination. Libraries were prepared by immunoSEQ multiplex PCR; TCRdb keeps only in-frame clonotypes and omits some of them. The repertoire consists of about 14,000 clones, with roughly 86% occurring once and the leading ten covering 0.27%. The sample was CXCR5- memory CD4+ T cells sorted from blood, taken on the day of influenza vaccination. These receptors were taken from an adult who received the influenza vaccine. Both conserved end residues are part of each CDR3. A D gene is named only where the DNA matches it firmly. The size field is filled for only some rows; it gives once, few, many or a size class.

v_call	clone_size	j_call	d_call	cdr3_nt	cdr3_aa
TRBV5-1	few	TRBJ1-5	TRBD1	TGCGCCAGCAGCCCGGGGGCAGGGGGGGATCAGCCCCAGCATTTT	CASSPGAGGDQPQHF
TRBV4-1	-	TRBJ2-5	-	TGCGCCAGCAGCCCAAGAACAGTAGCAGCGCCAGCGCGGGAGACCCAGTACTTC	CASSPRTVAAPARETQYF
TRBV7-9	-	TRBJ2-5	-	TGTGCCAGCAGCTTATGGGGGGCCCAAGAGACCCAGTACTTC	CASSLWGAQETQYF
TRBV6-5	-	TRBJ2-2	TRBD1	TGTGCCAGCAGCAGACGAACAGGGGAAGGGGAGCTGTTTTTT	CASSRRTGEGELFF
TRBV5-4	-	TRBJ1-3	-	TGTGCCAGCAGCTTGGCGGGTTCTGGTGGAAACACCATATATTTT	CASSLAGSGGNTIYF
TRBV5-1	once	TRBJ2-1	-	TGCGCCAGCAGGGGGTACAATGAGCAGTTCTTC	CASRGYNEQFF
TRBV4-2	few	TRBJ2-7	TRBD2	TGTGCCAGCAGCCGGGGAGCGGGGGTGAGGTCCTACGAGCAGTACTTC	CASSRGAGVRSYEQYF
TRBV9	-	TRBJ1-2	-	TGTGCCAGCAGCGTAGGGCAGGGAAGCTATGGCTACACCTTC	CASSVGQGSYGYTF
TRBV7-9	-	TRBJ1-1	-	TGTGCCAGCACCAGACAGGTCCCGGGGGCTGAAGCTTTCTTT	CASTRQVPGAEAFF
TRBV28	-	TRBJ1-4	-	TGTGCCAGCAGTCCCGGGGGGGCAACTAATGAAAAACTGTTTTTT	CASSPGGATNEKLFF
TRBV7-2	-	TRBJ2-7	TRBD2	TGTGCCAGCAGCCGGAGCGGGGACTCCTACGAGCAGTACTTC	CASSRSGDSYEQYF
TRBV15	-	TRBJ2-3	-	TGTGCCACCAGCAGGGGGGTTGCCACAGATACGCAGTATTTT	CATSRGVATDTQYF
TRBV9	-	TRBJ1-2	-	TGTGCCAGCAGCGCAGGACAGACCTATGGCTACACCTTC	CASSAGQTYGYTF
TRBV5-6	-	TRBJ2-7	TRBD1	TGTGCCAGCAGCTCGGGACAGACCTACGAGCAGTACTTC	CASSSGQTYEQYF
TRBV29-1	-	TRBJ2-3	TRBD2	TGCAGCGACCCGACTAGCGGGGGAACAGATACGCAGTATTTT	CSDPTSGGTDTQYF
TRBV7-8	-	TRBJ2-7	-	TGTGCCAGCAAACTGACAGCGAACACCTACGAGCAGTACTTC	CASKLTANTYEQYF
TRBV6-5	-	TRBJ1-1	TRBD1	TGTGCCAGCAGTTACGACAGGGCGAACACTGAAGCTTTCTTT	CASSYDRANTEAFF
TRBV10-3	-	TRBJ1-3	-	TGTGCCATCAGTGACCCTCGACCCAGCTCTGGAAACACCATATATTTT	CAISDPRPSSGNTIYF
TRBV5-1	-	TRBJ2-3	-	TGCGCCAGCAGCTTGGAAGGCGGCAGGGTCGGAGATACGCAGTATTTT	CASSLEGGRVGDTQYF
TRBV7-2	-	TRBJ2-3	TRBD2	TGTGCCAGCACTCTAGCGGGGGGGAACACAGATACGCAGTATTTT	CASTLAGGNTDTQYF
TRBV28	few	TRBJ2-7	-	TGTGCCAGCAGTCCCCGGAGTTTAGCCTACGAGCAGTACTTC	CASSPRSLAYEQYF
TRBV13	-	TRBJ1-1	-	TGTGCCAGCAGCTTAGCGGGGCGGGGGGATAACACTGAAGCTTTCTTT	CASSLAGRGDNTEAFF
TRBV6-6	once	TRBJ1-3	-	TGTGCCAGCAGTTACGCGGACAGTGGAAACACCATATATTTT	CASSYADSGNTIYF
TRBV6-1	-	TRBJ2-5	-	TGTGCCAGCAGTGAAGCGCGAAGTACGAGAGAGACCCAGTACTTC	CASSEARSTRETQYF
TRBV11-1	-	TRBJ2-3	TRBD2	TGTGCCAGCAGCTTACTTCGCGGGGGAGGCACAGATACGCAGTATTTT	CASSLLRGGGTDTQYF
TRBV19	-	TRBJ1-5	-	TGTGCCAGTAGTAAACAGGTGGACCTATGGGGCTATAGCAATCAGCCCCAGCATTTT	CASSKQVDLWGYSNQPQHF
TRBV6-1	-	TRBJ2-4	-	TGTGCCAGCAGCACCTTAATGACCTCGAACATTCAGTACTTC	CASSTLMTSNIQYF
TRBV27	-	TRBJ1-2	-	TGTGCCAGCAGCCCCCGCGGGGGCTTCAACGGCTACACCTTC	CASSPRGGFNGYTF
TRBV6-1	-	TRBJ2-7	-	TGTGCCAGCAGTGAAGTCATCGGGGCTGGACGGTTGGGGGTGCGGTCCTACGAGCAGTACTTC	CASSEVIGAGRLGVRSYEQYF
TRBV28	-	TRBJ1-1	-	TGTGCCAGCAGTCCCCTGGGACCGAAGATGAACACTGAAGCTTTCTTT	CASSPLGPKMNTEAFF
TRBV4-2	-	TRBJ2-5	TRBD2	TGTGCCAGCAGGAAACTAGCGGGGGGCCAAGAGACCCAGTACTTC	CASRKLAGGQETQYF
TRBV11-2	-	TRBJ2-7	-	TGTGCCAGCAGCGGCTTGTCCACTTTCCGGTACTTC	CASSGLSTFRYF
TRBV5-1	-	TRBJ2-1	TRBD2	TGCGCCAGCAGGACTAGCGGGAGCTCCTACAATGAGCAGTTCTTC	CASRTSGSSYNEQFF
TRBV28	-	TRBJ2-3	TRBD2	TGTGCCAGCAGTTTGGCCCTAGCGGGGGGTGGAGATACGCAGTATTTT	CASSLALAGGGDTQYF
TRBV11-2	few	TRBJ2-1	TRBD2	TGTGCCAGCAGCTTATCCACGGGGGGGGCGGTGTTCTTC	CASSLSTGGAVFF
TRBV10-1	-	TRBJ2-2	TRBD2	TGCGCCAGCAGCGGGACTAGCGGAGACACCGGGGAGCTGTTTTTT	CASSGTSGDTGELFF
TRBV21-1	-	TRBJ2-5	-	TGTGCCAGCAGCAAGGGGGGGGCGTTGGAGACCCAGTACTTC	CASSKGGALETQYF
TRBV28	-	TRBJ2-2	-	TGTGCCAGCAGTTTATCCACCGGGGAGCTGTTTTTT	CASSLSTGELFF
TRBV9	few	TRBJ1-2	-	TGTGCCAGCAGCCCCTCGGGGGCTAACTATGGCTACACCTTC	CASSPSGANYGYTF
TRBV7-9	-	TRBJ2-7	-	TGTGCCAGCAGCTTAGGATCCGATGTATACGAGCAGTACTTC	CASSLGSDVYEQYF
TRBV28	-	TRBJ1-6	-	TGTGCCAGCAGTTTGGTTGGCGAAAATTCACCCCTCCACTTT	CASSLVGENSPLHF
TRBV6-5	-	TRBJ1-2	TRBD1	TGTGCCAGCAGTTCCGTGGACAGGTACTATGGCTACACCTTC	CASSSVDRYYGYTF
TRBV7-3	once	TRBJ1-5	-	TGTGCCAGCAGCTCGAGGAATTATAGCAATCAGCCCCAGCATTTT	CASSSRNYSNQPQHF
TRBV6-4	-	TRBJ1-6	TRBD1	TGTGCCGGCACGGACAGGGGAAAGTGTCGTTCACCCCTCCACTTT	CAGTDRGKCRSPLHF
TRBV7-2	-	TRBJ2-5	-	TGTGCCAGCGGAACAGGGTCCCAAGAGACCCAGTACTTC	CASGTGSQETQYF
TRBV7-9	once	TRBJ1-6	-	TGTGCCAGCACCCGGCTCGCTAGCTCCTATAATTCACCCCTCCACTTT	CASTRLASSYNSPLHF
TRBV29-1	-	TRBJ2-5	-	TGCAGCGCCCTGGACAGCCAAGAGACCCAGTACTTC	CSALDSQETQYF
TRBV2	-	TRBJ2-4	-	TGTGCCCGCGGCCCCACCCGGGCGGGCGCCCTGGCCAAAAACATTCAGTACTTC	CARGPTRAGALAKNIQYF
TRBV19	-	TRBJ2-5	TRBD1	TGTGCCAGTAACCAGGGGGCGAGGCAAGAGACCCAGTACTTC	CASNQGARQETQYF
TRBV20-1	-	TRBJ2-5	-	TGCAGTACTGGGGAGACCCAGTACTTC	CSTGETQYF
TRBV2	-	TRBJ2-5	-	TGTGCCAGCACGGCGGGGAGAAACCAAGAGACCCAGTACTTC	CASTAGRNQETQYF
TRBV19	once	TRBJ1-1	-	TGTGCCAGTAGTACCTCAGGGTGGCGGAGCACTGAAGCTTTCTTT	CASSTSGWRSTEAFF
TRBV5-1	-	TRBJ2-5	TRBD1	TGCGCCAGCAGCCCGGACAGGGGGCGGGAGACCCAGTACTTC	CASSPDRGRETQYF